These 14 T cell receptor beta chains were sequenced from one sample in a study of identical twins. TCRdb reprocessed the 5' RACE reads with MiXCR, giving one entry per CDR3 protein. Altogether 500,000 to 650,000 distinct CDR3 sequences are present, just over 7% being singletons, with the ten largest covering roughly 1.5%. A further study also used this sample, focusing on yellow fever vaccine responses in identical twins.

Sequencing was carried out using PBMCs. The receptors stem from a woman aged 18-30 years in good health.

In its sample, this clonotype was seen many times. The chain joins TRBV24-1 to TRBJ2-1; no definite D call. Trimming left V 4 bases short and J 3 bases short, with 9 bases between. In germline, CDR1 is KGHDR, CDR2 SFDVKD. The CDR3 sequence is 14 residues long. The CDR3 loop reads CATSDQDVYNEQFF. The CDR3 DNA sequence: TGTGCCACCAGTGACCAAGACGTCTACAATGAGCAGTTCTTC.

This clonotype came up many times. The chain has TRBV12-3 or TRBV12-4 and TRBJ1-2; no definite D call. V lost 5 bases, J lost 6 bases, and 10 bases lay in between. This CDR3 is 12 amino acids long. CDR3 sequence reads: CASSAFRDGYTF. The CDR3 DNA reads as TGTGCCAGCAGTGCCTTTAGGGATGGCTACACCTTC.

This clonotype was seen only a few times. The chain has TRBV7-2 and TRBJ2-7; D gene ambiguous. The length of the CDR3 is 13 residues. Trimming took 1 base from V and 11 from J, leaving 15 bases between them. The V gene's germline CDR1 is SGHTA and CDR2 FQGNSA. The CDR3 region is CASSLEWVSDKYF. CDR3 sequence (DNA): TGTGCCAGCAGCTTAGAGTGGGTGAGCGACAAGTACTTC.

The genes are TRBV11-1 and TRBJ2-7; the D is unclear. The V end lost 1 base, the J end lost 3 bases, and 7 bases lay between the germline ends. Germline lookup yields CDR1 SGHAT and CDR2 FQDESV (reference sequence). The CDR3 consists of 13 residues. In DNA form, the CDR3 reads TGTGCCAGCAGCTTAGAGTGGAGCTACGAGCAGTACTTC. It translates to CASSLEWSYEQYF.

V and J are TRBV10-3 and TRBJ1-5; no clear D gene. Germline assignment: CDR1 ENHRY and CDR2 SYGVKD. This CDR3 region has 13 residues. Trimming removed 0 bases from V and 6 bases from J, with 6 bases in between. The CDR3 region is CAISESIIQPQHF. The CDR3, as DNA: TGTGCCATCAGTGAGTCGATTATTCAGCCCCAGCATTTT.

This clonotype was seen more than once but under ten times. The gene calls are TRBV5-5 and TRBJ2-5; 11 bases map to TRBD2. The V gene end was trimmed by 4 bases and the J gene end by 3 bases; junction bases not matched to a gene: 5. This CDR3 contains 15 residues. Germline assignment: CDR1 SGHKS and CDR2 YYEKEE (reference sequence). CDR3 region: CASSKGLAGKETQYF. CDR3 coding DNA: TGTGCCAGCAGCAAAGGACTAGCGGGTAAAGAGACCCAGTACTTC.

The chain couples TRBV7-9 to TRBJ2-7, with D hard to call. This CDR3 is built from 12 residues. The germline gives CDR1 SEHNR, CDR2 FQNEAQ (reference sequence). V dropped 4 bases and J dropped 4 bases, with 8 bases sitting between them. In DNA form, the CDR3 reads TGTGCCAGCAGCTACGGAGTATACGAGCAGTACTTC. Translating gives CASSYGVYEQYF.

V usage is TRBV29-1 and J usage is TRBJ2-5; TRBD1 aligns across 7 bases. Germline V gene lookup returns CDR1 SQVTM and CDR2 ANQGSEA. This CDR3 has 12 residues. Losses at the gene ends were 4 bases for V and 2 bases for J; bases not matched to a gene: 1. CDR3 sequence: CSVADRQETQYF. In DNA form, the CDR3 reads TGCAGCGTTGCGGACAGGCAAGAGACCCAGTACTTC.

This clonotype was seen ten or more times. The V call is TRBV24-1, the J call TRBJ2-1, with 7 bases aligning to TRBD1. The CDR3 has 16 amino acids. Germline V CDR1 and CDR2: KGHDR, SFDVKD. Trimming removed 1 base from V and 10 bases from J; junction bases left unmatched: 12. The CDR3 DNA reads as TGTGCCACCAGTGATTTACCTAGACAGGGTCTTTTGGAGCAGTTCTTC. It translates to CATSDLPRQGLLEQFF.

This clonotype was found a few times. The chain uses TRBV7-9 and TRBJ1-1, with 9 bases that match TRBD1. V shed 5 bases, J shed 4 bases, and the junction held 8 bases outside the gene matches. Germline values: CDR1 SEHNR, CDR2 FQNEAQ (reference sequence). This CDR3 contains 15 residues. The CDR3: CASSIRTGASTEAFF. DNA for the CDR3: TGTGCCAGCAGCATAAGGACAGGGGCGTCCACTGAAGCTTTCTTT.

This clonotype was detected ten times or more. The genes are TRBV27 and TRBJ1-5; no firm D call. Germline assignment: CDR1 MNHEY and CDR2 SMNVEV (reference sequence). Between the trimmed V and J ends, which lost 4 bases and 0 bases, there was a span of 10 bases. The CDR3 has 15 amino acids. The CDR3 DNA is TGTGCCAGCAGTTGGTCACCCCATAGCAATCAGCCCCAGCATTTT. As protein: CASSWSPHSNQPQHF.

This clonotype appeared a few times. The V call is TRBV20-1, the J call TRBJ2-7; D is possibly TRBD1 or TRBD2 (5 bases each). Germline V gene data show CDR1 as DFQATT and CDR2 as SNEGSKA (reference sequence). Trimming took 1 base from V and 1 from J, leaving 14 bases between them. This CDR3 has 15 amino acids. CDR3 in amino acids: CSARVIGGGSYEQYF. CDR3 coding DNA: TGCAGTGCTAGAGTTATTGGGGGTGGGTCCTACGAGCAGTACTTC.

This clonotype was recorded a few times. The chain links TRBV5-1 to TRBJ2-7, with no clear D. V was pared by 0 bases and J by 3 bases, with 7 bases between. CDR3 length equals 13 residues. Germline CDR1 reads SGHRS; CDR2 reads YFSETQ. CDR3 in amino acids: CASSLGADYEQYF. The CDR3 region has the DNA TGCGCCAGCAGCTTGGGTGCAGACTACGAGCAGTACTTC.

The chain links TRBV4-1 to TRBJ1-2; tentatively, D is TRBD1 (5 bases). The germline V gene encodes CDR1 MGHRA and CDR2 YSYEKL. V lost 3 bases, J lost 2 bases, and 13 bases lay in between. There are 15 residues in the CDR3. CDR3 protein: CASSQDQGANYGYTF. The CDR3 DNA reads as TGCGCCAGCAGCCAGGATCAGGGAGCCAACTATGGCTACACCTTC.